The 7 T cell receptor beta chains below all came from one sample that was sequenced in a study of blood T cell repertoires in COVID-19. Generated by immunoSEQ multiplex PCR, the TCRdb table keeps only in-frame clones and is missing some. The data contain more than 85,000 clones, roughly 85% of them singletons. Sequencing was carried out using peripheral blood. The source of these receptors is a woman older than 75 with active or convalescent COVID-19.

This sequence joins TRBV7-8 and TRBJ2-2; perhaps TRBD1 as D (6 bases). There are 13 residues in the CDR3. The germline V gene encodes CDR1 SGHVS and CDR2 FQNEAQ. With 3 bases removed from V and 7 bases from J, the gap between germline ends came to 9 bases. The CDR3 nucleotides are TGTGCCAGCAGCTTGGGGGCGAGCGGGGAGCTGTTTTTT. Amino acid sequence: CASSLGASGELFF.

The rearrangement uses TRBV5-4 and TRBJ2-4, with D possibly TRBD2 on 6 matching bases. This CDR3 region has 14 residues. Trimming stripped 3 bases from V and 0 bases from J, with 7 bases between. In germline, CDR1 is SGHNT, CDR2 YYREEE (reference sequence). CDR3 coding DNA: TGTGCCAGCAGCTCGGGACTAGCCAAAAACATTCAGTACTTC. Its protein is CASSSGLAKNIQYF.

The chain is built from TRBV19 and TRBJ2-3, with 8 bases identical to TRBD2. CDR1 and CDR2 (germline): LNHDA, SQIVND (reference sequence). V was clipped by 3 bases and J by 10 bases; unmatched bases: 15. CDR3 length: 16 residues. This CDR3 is CASSIDSSGTPGAQYF. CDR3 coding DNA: TGTGCCAGTAGTATCGATAGTAGCGGGACGCCTGGAGCGCAGTATTTT.

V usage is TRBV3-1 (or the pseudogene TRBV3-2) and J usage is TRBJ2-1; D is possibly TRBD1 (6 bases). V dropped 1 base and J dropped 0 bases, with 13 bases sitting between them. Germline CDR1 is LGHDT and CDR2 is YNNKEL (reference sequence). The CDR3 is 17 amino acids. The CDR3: CASSQVWGRSSYNEQFF. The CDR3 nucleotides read TGTGCCAGCAGCCAAGTCTGGGGGCGGAGCTCCTACAATGAGCAGTTCTTC.

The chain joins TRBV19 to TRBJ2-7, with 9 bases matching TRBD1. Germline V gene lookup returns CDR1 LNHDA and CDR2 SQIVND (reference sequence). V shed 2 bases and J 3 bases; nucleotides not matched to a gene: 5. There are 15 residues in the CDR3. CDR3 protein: CASSIQGTGYYEQYF. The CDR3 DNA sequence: TGTGCCAGTAGTATACAAGGGACAGGGTACTACGAGCAGTACTTC.

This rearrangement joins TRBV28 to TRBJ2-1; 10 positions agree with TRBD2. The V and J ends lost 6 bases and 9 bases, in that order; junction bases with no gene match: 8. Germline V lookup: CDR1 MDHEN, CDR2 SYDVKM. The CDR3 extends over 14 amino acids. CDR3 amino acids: CASSYSGRTGEQFF. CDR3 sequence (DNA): TGTGCCAGCAGCTATAGCGGGAGGACCGGTGAGCAGTTCTTC.

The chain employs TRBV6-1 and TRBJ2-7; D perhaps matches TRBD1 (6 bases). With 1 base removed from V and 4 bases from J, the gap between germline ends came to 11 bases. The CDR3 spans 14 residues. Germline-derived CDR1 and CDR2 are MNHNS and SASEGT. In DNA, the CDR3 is TGTGCCAGCAGTGAAGACAGGGTTTTATACGAGCAGTACTTC. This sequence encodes CASSEDRVLYEQYF.